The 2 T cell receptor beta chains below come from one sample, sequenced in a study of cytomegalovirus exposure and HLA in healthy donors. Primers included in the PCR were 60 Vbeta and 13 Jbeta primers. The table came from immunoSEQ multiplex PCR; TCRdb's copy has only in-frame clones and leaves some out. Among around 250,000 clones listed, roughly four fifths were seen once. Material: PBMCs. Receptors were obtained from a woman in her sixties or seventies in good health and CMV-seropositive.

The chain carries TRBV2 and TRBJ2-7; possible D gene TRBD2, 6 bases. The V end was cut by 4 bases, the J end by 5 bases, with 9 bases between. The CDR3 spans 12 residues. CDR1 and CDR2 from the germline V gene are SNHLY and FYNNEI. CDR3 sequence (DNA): TGTGCCAGCAGTGCGACTAGTCACGAGCAGTACTTC. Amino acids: CASSATSHEQYF.

The CDR3 sequence is CASSRTDRGLGNEQFF. CDR3 sequence (DNA): TGCGCCAGCAGCCGGACGGACAGGGGGCTTGGTAATGAGCAGTTCTTC. The V gene is TRBV5-1, the J gene TRBJ2-1; 11 nucleotides align to TRBD1. The ends lost 4 bases at V and 7 bases at J; junction bases unmatched: 10. Germline V gene data show CDR1 as SGHRS and CDR2 as YFSETQ. The length of the CDR3 is 16 residues. The full variable domain, in which reference TRBV5-1 and TRBJ2-1 provide the parts outside the CDR3, is KAGVTQTPRYLIKTRGQQVTLSCSPISGHRSVSWYQQTPGQGLQFLFEYFSETQRNKGNFPGRFSGRQFSNSRSEMNVSTLELGDSALYLCASSRTDRGLGNEQFFGPGTRLTVL.